The T cell receptor beta chain described here comes from a study of cytomegalovirus exposure and HLA in healthy donors. In the study overall: As an earlier analysis found, roughly 180 million T cells yielded about 120 million unique TCR beta sequences.

A remark on this clone: The antigen remains undetermined.

PCR primers comprised 60 Vbeta and 13 Jbeta primers. Here immunoSEQ multiplex PCR was the method, and the copy in TCRdb shows in-frame clones only, minus some. This table has around 190,000 clones, around 79% appearing once. Findings of the study overall: Productive status was seen about 90% or about 30% of the time for most TCR beta V segments in an earlier analysis.

Germline V gene data show CDR1 as SGDLS and CDR2 as YYNGEE. With 3 bases removed from V and 9 bases from J, the gap between germline ends came to 16 bases. The CDR3 has 14 residues. This clonotype was sampled from a woman younger than 30 in good health and CMV-seronegative. The sample comprised PBMCs. The gene calls are TRBV9 and TRBJ2-1, with TRBD1 as a possible D gene (5 bases). In nucleotides, the CDR3 is TGTGCCAGCAGCGCTGAGGACATCCCCGGTGAGCAGTTCTTC. Translation: CASSAEDIPGEQFF.